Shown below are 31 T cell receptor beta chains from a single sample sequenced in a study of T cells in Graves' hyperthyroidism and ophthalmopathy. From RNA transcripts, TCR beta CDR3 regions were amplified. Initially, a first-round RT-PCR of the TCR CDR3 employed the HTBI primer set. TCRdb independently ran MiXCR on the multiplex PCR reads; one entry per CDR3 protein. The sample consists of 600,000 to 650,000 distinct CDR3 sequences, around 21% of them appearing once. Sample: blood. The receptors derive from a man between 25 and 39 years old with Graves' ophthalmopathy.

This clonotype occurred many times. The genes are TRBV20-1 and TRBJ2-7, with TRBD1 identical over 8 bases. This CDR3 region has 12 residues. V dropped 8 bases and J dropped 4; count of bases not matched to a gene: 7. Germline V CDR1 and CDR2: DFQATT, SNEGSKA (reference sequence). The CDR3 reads CSPQGATYEQYF. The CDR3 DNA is TGCAGTCCCCAGGGGGCCACGTACGAGCAGTACTTC.

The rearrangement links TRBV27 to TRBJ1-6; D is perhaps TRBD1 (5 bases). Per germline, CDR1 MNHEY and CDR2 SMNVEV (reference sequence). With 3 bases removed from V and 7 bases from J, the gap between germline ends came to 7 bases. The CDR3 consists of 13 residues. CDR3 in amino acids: CASSFGANSPLHF. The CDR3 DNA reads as TGTGCCAGCAGTTTCGGGGCAAATTCACCCCTCCACTTT.

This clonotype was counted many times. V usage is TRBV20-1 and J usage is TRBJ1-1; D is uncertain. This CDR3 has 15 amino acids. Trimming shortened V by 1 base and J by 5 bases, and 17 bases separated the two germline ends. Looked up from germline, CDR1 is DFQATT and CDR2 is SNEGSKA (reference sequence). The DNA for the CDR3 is TGCAGTGCTAGAGGGAAGGATGAGAGGCGGACTGAAGCTTTCTTT. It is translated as CSARGKDERRTEAFF.

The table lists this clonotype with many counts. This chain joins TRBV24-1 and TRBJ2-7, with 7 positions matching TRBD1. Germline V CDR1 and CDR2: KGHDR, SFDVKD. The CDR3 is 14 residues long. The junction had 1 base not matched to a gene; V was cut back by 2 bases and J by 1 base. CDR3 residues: CATSDSGQSYEQYF. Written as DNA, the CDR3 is TGTGCCACCAGTGATTCGGGACAGTCCTACGAGCAGTACTTC.

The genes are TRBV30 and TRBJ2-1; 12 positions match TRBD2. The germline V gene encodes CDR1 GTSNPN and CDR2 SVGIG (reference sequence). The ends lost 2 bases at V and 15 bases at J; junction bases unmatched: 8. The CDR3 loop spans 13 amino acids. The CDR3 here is CAWSSGLAGPRFF. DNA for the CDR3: TGTGCCTGGAGTTCAGGACTAGCGGGACCAAGGTTCTTC.

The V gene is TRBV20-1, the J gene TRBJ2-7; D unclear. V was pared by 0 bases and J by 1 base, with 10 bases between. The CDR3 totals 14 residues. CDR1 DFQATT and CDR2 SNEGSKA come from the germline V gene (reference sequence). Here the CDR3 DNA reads TGCAGTGCTAGAGATAGAAGGCTTTCCTACGAGCAGTACTTC. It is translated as CSARDRRLSYEQYF.

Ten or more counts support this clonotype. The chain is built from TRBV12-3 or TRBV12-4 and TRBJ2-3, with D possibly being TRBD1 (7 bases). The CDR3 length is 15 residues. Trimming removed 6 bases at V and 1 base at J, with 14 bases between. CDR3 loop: CASRGLGTGTDTQYF. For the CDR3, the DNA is TGTGCCAGCAGGGGACTCGGGACAGGCACAGATACGCAGTATTTT.

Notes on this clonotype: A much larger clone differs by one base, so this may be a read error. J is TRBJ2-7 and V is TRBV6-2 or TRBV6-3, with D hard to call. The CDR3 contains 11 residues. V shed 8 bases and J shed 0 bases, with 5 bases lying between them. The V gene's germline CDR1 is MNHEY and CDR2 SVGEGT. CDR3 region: CASDTSYEQYF. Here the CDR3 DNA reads TGTGCCAGCGACACCTCCTACGAGCAGTACTTC.

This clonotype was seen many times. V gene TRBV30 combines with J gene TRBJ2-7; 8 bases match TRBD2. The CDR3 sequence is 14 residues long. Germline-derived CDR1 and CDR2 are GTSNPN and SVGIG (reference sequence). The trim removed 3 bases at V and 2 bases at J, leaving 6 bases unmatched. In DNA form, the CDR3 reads TGTGCCTGGAGGGAGAGGACTAGCCCCTACGAGCAGTACTTC. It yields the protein CAWRERTSPYEQYF.

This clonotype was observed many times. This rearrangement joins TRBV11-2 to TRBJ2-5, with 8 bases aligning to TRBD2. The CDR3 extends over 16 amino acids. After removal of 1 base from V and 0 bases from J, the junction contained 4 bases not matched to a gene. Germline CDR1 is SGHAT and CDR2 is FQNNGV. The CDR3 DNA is TGTGCCAGCAGCTTAGTATTGCGGGAGGACCAAGAGACCCAGTACTTC. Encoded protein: CASSLVLREDQETQYF.

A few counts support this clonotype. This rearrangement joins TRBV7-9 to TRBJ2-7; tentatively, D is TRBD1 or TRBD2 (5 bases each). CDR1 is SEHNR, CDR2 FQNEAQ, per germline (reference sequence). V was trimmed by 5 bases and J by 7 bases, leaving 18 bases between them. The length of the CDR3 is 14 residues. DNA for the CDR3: TGTGCCAGCAGCCGACCAAATAGGGACGGGGAGCAGTACTTC. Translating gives CASSRPNRDGEQYF.

CDR3 protein: CSARDETGTEGYTF. CDR3 nucleotides: TGCAGTGCTAGAGACGAAACAGGGACAGAGGGCTACACCTTC. The V call is TRBV20-1, the J call TRBJ1-2; 7 positions match TRBD1. The CDR3 has 14 residues. The V segment lost 0 bases and the J segment 8 bases; nucleotides outside the gene matches: 9. Germline CDR1 and CDR2: DFQATT and SNEGSKA (reference sequence).

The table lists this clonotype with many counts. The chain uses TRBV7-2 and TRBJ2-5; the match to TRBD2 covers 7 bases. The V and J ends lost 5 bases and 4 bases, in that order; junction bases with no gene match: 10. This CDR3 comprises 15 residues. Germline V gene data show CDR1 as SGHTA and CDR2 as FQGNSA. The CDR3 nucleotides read TGTGCCAGCAGCCTGATGGGGAGGGGAGGAGAGACCCAGTACTTC. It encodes CASSLMGRGGETQYF.

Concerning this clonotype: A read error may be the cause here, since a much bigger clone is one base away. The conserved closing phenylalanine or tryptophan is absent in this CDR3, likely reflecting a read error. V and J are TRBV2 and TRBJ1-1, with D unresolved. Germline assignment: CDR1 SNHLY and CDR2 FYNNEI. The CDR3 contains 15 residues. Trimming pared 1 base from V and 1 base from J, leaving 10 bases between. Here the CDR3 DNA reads TGTGCCAGCAGTGAAGAGTCAGGAGAGAACACTGAAGCTTTCTCT. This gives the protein CASSEESGENTEAFS.

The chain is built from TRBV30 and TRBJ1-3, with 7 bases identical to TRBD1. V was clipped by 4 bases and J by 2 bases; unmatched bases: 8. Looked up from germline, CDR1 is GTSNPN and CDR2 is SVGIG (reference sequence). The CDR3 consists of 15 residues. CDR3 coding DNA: TGTGCCTGGACTCTGGGACAGTCTCCTGGAAACACCATATATTTT. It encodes CAWTLGQSPGNTIYF.

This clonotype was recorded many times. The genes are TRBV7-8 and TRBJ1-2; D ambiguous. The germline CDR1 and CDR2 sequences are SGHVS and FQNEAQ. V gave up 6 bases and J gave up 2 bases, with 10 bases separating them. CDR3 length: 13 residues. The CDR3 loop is CASSPRGNYGYTF. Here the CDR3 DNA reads TGTGCCAGCAGTCCGAGAGGGAACTATGGCTACACCTTC.

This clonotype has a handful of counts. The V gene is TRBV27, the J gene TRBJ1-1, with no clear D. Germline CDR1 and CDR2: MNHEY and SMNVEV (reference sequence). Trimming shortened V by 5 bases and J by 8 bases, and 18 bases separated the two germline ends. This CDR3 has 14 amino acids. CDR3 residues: CASSTFKGKGEAFF. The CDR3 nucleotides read TGTGCCAGCAGTACCTTTAAAGGGAAAGGGGAAGCTTTCTTT.

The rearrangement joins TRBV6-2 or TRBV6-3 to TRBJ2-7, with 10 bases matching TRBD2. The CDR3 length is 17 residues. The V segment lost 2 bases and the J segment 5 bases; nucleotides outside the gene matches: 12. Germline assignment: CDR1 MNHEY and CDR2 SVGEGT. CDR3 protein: CASSYSGASGRIDEQYF. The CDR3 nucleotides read TGTGCCAGCAGTTACAGTGGGGCTAGCGGGAGAATCGACGAGCAGTACTTC.

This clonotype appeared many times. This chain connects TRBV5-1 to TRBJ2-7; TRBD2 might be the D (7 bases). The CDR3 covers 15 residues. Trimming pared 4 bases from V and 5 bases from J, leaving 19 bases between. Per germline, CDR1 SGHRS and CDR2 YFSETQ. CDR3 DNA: TGCGCCAGCAGCGGAGGACTAGAGGGGGTCGACGAGCAGTACTTC. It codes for CASSGGLEGVDEQYF.

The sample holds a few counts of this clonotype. This CDR3 is CSARDWGLGGNEQFF. The CDR3 DNA follows: TGCAGTGCTAGAGATTGGGGCCTTGGGGGCAATGAGCAGTTCTTC. The chain couples TRBV20-1 to TRBJ2-1; perhaps D is TRBD1 or TRBD2 (5 bases each). Trimming stripped 0 bases from V and 6 bases from J, with 15 bases between. The CDR3 is 15 amino acids. The germline CDR1 and CDR2 sequences are DFQATT and SNEGSKA (reference sequence).

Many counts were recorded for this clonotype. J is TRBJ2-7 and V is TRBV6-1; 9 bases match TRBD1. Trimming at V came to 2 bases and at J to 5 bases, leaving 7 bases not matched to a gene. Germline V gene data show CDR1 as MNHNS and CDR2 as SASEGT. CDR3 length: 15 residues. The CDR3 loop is CASSEQGTGLNEQYF. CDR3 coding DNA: TGTGCCAGCAGTGAACAGGGGACAGGGTTAAACGAGCAGTACTTC.

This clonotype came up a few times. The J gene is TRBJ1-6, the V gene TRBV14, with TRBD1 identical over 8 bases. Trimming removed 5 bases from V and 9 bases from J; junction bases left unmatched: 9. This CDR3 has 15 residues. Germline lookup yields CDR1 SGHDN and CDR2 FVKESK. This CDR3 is CASSYRTGRSSPLHF. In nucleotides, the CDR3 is TGTGCCAGCAGCTATAGGACAGGGAGATCTTCACCCCTCCACTTT.

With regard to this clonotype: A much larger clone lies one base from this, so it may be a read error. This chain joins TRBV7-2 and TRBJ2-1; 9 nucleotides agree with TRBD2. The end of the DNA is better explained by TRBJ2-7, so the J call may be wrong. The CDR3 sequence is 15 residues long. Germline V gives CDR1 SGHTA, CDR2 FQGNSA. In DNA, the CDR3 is TGTGCCAGCAGCTTAACTGGCGGGAGGGGGAATGAGCAGTACTTC. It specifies CASSLTGGRGNEQYF.

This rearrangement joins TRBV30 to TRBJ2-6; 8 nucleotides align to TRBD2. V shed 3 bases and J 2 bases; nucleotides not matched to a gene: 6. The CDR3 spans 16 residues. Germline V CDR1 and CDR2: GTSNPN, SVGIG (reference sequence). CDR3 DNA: TGTGCCTGGAGCCTTTTAGCGGGAACTGGGGCCAACGTCCTGACTTTC. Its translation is CAWSLLAGTGANVLTF.

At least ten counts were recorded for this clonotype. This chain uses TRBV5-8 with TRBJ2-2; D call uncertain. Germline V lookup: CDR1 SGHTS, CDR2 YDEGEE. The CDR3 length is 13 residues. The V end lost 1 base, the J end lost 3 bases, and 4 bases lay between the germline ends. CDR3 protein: CASSLRYTGELFF. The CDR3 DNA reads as TGTGCCAGCAGCTTGCGGTACACCGGGGAGCTGTTTTTT.

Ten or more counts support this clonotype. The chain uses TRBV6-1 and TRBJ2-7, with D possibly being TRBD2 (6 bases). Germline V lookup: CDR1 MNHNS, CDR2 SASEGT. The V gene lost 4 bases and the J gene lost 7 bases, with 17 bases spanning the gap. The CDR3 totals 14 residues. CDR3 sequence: CASSGGRTIGEQYF. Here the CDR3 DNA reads TGTGCCAGCAGTGGGGGCAGGACTATTGGTGAGCAGTACTTC.

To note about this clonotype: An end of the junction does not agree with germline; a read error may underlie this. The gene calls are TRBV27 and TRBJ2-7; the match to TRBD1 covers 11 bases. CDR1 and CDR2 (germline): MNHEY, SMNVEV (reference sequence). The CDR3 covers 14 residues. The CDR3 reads CGSSRTGGTHEQYF. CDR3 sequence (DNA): TGTGGCAGCAGCCGGACAGGGGGCACGCACGAGCAGTACTTC.

This CDR3 is CASSLRGGQLYNEQFF. CDR3 in DNA: TGTGCCAGCAGCTTAAGGGGGGGACAGCTTTACAATGAGCAGTTCTTC. The chain couples TRBV7-3 to TRBJ2-1, with D perhaps assigned TRBD1 or TRBD2 (7 bases each). There are 16 residues in the CDR3. Between the trimmed V and J ends, which lost 1 base and 4 bases, there was a span of 14 bases. CDR1 is SGHTA and CDR2 is FQGTGA in the germline V gene.

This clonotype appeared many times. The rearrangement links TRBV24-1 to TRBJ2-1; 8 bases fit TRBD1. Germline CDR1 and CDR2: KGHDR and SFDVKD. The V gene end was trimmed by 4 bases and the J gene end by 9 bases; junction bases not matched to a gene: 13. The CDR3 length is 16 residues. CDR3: CATSDPGQAVRGEQFF. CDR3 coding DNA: TGTGCCACCAGTGACCCGGGACAGGCCGTACGGGGTGAGCAGTTCTTC.

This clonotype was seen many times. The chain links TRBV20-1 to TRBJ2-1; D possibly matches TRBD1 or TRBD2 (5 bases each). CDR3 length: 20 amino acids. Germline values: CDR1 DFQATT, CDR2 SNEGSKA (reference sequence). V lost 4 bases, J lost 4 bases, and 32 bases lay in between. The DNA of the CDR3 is TGCAGTGCTAACCCCAGGCGGGCAGGGAGTACCGATGGAGAATACAATGAGCAGTTCTTC. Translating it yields CSANPRRAGSTDGEYNEQFF.

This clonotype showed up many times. The CDR3 DNA is TGTGCCAGCAGCTCAGGGTCCGGGGAGCTGTTTTTT. Amino acids: CASSSGSGELFF. This chain uses TRBV11-2 with TRBJ2-2; tentatively, D is TRBD1 (5 bases). V gave up 4 bases and J gave up 6 bases, with 6 bases separating them. This CDR3 has 12 residues. Germline V gene sequence: CDR1 SGHAT, CDR2 FQNNGV.